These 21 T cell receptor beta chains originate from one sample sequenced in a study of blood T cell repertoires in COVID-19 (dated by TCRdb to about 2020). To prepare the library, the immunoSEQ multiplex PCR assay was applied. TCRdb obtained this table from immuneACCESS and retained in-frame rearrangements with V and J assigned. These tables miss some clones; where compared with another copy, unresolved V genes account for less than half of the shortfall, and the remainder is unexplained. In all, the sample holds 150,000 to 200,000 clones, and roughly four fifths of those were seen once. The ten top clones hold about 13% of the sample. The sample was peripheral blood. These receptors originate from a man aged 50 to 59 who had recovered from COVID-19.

As DNA, the CDR3 is TGTGCCTGGAGTCTAGGCTCTGGGGCCAACGTCCTGACTTTC. This sequence encodes CAWSLGSGANVLTF. The chain has TRBV30 and TRBJ2-6; no clear D. CDR1 is GTSNPN, CDR2 SVGIG, per germline (reference sequence). V lost 2 bases to trimming and J lost 0 bases, with 5 bases between them. The CDR3 covers 14 residues.

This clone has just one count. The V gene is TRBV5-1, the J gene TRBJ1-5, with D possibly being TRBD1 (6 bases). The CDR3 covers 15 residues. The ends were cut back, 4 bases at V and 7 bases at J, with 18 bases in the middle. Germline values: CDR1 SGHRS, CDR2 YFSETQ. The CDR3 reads CASSTAPGQGQPQHF. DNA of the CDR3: TGCGCCAGCAGCACAGCCCCGGGACAAGGCCAGCCCCAGCATTTT.

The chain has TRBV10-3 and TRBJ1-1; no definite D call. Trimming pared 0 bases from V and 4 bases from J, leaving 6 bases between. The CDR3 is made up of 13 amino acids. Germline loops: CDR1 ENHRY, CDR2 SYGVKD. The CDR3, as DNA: TGTGCCATCAGTGAGTCGAGGTCCACTGAAGCTTTCTTT. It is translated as CAISESRSTEAFF.

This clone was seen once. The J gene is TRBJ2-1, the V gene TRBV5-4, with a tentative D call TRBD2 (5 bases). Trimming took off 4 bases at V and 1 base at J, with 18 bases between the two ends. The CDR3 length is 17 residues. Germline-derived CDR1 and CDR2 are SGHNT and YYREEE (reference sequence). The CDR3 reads CASSPQLRVTSYNEQFF. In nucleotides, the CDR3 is TGTGCCAGCAGCCCCCAATTGCGGGTTACGTCCTACAATGAGCAGTTCTTC.

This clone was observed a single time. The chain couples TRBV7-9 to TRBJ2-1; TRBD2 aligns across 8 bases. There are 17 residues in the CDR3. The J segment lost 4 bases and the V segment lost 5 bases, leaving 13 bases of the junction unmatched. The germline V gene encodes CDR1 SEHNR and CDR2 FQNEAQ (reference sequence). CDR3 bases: TGTGCCAGCAGCGCCCGAGAGAGGCGGGAGGCTTACAATGAGCAGTTCTTC. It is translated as CASSARERREAYNEQFF.

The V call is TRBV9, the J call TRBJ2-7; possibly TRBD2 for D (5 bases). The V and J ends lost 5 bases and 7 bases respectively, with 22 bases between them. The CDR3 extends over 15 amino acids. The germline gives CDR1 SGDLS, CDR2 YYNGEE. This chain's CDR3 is CASSPSVHGVEEQYF. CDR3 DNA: TGTGCCAGCAGTCCCTCTGTACACGGGGTGGAAGAGCAGTACTTC.

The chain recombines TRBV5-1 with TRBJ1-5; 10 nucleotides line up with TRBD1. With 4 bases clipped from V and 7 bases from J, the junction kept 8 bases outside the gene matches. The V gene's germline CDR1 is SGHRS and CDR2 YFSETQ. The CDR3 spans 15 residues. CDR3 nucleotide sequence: TGCGCCAGCAGCCAAACCGGGACAGGGGAACAGCCCCAGCATTTT. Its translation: CASSQTGTGEQPQHF.

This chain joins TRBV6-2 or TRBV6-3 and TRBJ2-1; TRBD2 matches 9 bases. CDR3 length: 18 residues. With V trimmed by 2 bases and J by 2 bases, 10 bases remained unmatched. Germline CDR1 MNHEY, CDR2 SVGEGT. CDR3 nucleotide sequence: TGTGCCAGCAGTTACCCCTTCTTTGCGGGAGGGGCCTACAATGAGCAGTTCTTC. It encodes CASSYPFFAGGAYNEQFF.

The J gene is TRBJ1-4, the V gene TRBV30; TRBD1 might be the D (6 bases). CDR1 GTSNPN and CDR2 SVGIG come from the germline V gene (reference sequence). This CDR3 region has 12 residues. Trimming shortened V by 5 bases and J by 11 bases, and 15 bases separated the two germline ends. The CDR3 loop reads CAWGGQAEKLFF. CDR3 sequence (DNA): TGTGCCTGGGGGGGGCAGGCGGAGAAACTGTTTTTT.

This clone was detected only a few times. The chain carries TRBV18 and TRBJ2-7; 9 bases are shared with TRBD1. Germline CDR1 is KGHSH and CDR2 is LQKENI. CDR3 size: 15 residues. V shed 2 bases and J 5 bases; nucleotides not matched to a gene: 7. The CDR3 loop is CASSPYWDRVHEQYF. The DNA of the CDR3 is TGTGCCAGCTCACCATACTGGGACAGGGTCCACGAGCAGTACTTC.

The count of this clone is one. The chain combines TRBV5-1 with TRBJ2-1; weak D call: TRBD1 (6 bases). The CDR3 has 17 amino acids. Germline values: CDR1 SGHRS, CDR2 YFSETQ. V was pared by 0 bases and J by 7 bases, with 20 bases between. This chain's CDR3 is CASSLELQGNLPNEQFF. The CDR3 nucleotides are TGCGCCAGCAGCTTGGAACTACAGGGAAATCTACCTAATGAGCAGTTCTTC.

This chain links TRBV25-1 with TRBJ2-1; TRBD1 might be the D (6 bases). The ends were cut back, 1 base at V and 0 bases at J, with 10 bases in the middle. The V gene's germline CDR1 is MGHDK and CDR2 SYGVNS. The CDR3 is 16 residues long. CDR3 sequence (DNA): TGTGCCAGCAGTGAATCGACAGGTCACTCCTACAATGAGCAGTTCTTC. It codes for CASSESTGHSYNEQFF.

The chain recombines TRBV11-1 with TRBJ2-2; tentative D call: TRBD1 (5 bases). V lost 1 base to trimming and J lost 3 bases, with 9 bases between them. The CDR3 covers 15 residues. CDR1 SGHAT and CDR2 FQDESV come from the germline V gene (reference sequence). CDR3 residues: CASSLVGAHTGELFF. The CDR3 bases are TGTGCCAGCAGCTTAGTAGGGGCTCACACCGGGGAGCTGTTTTTT.

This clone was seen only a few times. The CDR3 sequence: CASSLDRGGANVLTF. The CDR3 bases are TGTGCCAGCAGCTTAGACAGGGGAGGGGCCAACGTCCTGACTTTC. The rearrangement joins TRBV6-5 to TRBJ2-6, with 8 nucleotides matching TRBD1. Germline assignment: CDR1 MNHEY and CDR2 SVGAGI. J lost 4 bases, V lost 6 bases, and 5 bases had no gene match. The CDR3 extends over 15 amino acids.

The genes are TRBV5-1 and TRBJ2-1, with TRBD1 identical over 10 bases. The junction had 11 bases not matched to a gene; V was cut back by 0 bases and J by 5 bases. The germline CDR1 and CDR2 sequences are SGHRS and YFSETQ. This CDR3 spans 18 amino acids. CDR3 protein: CASSLADIWDRGHNEQFF. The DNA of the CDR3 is TGCGCCAGCAGCTTGGCCGACATATGGGACAGGGGTCACAATGAGCAGTTCTTC.

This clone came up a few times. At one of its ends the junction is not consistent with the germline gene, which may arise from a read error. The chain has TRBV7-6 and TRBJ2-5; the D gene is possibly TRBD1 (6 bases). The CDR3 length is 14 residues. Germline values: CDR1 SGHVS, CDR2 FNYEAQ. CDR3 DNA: TGTGCCAGCAGCTTAGCGGGGGCGCAAGCGACCCAGTACTTC. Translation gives CASSLAGAQATQYF.

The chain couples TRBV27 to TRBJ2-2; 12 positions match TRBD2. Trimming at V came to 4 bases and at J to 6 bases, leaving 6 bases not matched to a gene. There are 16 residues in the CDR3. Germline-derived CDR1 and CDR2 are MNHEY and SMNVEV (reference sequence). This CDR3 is CASSSWTSGKSGELFF. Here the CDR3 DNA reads TGTGCCAGCAGTTCATGGACTAGCGGGAAGTCCGGGGAGCTGTTTTTT.

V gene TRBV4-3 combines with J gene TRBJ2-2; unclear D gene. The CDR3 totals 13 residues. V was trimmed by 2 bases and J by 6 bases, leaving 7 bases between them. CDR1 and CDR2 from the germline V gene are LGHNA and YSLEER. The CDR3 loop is CASSQSRAGELFF. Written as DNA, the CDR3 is TGCGCCAGCAGCCAAAGTCGGGCCGGGGAGCTGTTTTTT.

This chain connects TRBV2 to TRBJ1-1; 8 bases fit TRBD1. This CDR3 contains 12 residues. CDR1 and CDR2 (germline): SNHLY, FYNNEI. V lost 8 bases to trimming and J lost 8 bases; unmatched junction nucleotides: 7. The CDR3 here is CASGSTGDEAFF. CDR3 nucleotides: TGTGCCAGCGGATCGACAGGGGACGAAGCTTTCTTT.

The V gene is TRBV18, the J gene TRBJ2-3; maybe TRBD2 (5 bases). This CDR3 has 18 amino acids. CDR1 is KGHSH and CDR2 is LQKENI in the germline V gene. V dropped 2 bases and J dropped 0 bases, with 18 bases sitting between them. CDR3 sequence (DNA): TGTGCCAGCTCACCAGCGAGACTAACCACCTCTAGCACAGATACGCAGTATTTT. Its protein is CASSPARLTTSSTDTQYF.

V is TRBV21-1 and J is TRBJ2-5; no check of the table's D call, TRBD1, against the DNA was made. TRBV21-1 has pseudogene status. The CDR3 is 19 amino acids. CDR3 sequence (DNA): TGTGCCAGCAGCGCTACAGGGGCTGGGCCAAACTTTGTTTCAGAGACCCAGTACTTC. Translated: CASSATGAGPNFVSETQYF.